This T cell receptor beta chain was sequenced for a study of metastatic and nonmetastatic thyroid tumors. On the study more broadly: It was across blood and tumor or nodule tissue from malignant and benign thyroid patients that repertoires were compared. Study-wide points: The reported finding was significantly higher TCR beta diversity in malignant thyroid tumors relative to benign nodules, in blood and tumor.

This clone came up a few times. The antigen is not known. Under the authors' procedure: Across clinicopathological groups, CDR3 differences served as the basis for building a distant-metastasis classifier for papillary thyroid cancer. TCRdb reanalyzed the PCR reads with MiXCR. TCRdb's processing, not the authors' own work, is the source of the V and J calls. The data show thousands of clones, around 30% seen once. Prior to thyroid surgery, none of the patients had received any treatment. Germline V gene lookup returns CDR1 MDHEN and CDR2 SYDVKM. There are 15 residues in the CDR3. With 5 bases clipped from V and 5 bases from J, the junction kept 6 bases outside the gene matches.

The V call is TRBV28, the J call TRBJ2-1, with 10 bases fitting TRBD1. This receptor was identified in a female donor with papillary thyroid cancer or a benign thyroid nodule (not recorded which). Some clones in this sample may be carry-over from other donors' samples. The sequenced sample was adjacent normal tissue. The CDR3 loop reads CASSLDRGRNNEQFF. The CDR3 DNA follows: TGTGCCAGCAGTCTCGACAGGGGGCGTAACAATGAGCAGTTCTTC.